These T cell receptor beta chains were read from a single sample in a study of T cells in Graves' hyperthyroidism and ophthalmopathy. TCRdb called the multiplex PCR reads again in MiXCR, with one record for every CDR3 protein. The sample consists of about 320,000 distinct CDR3 sequences, around 16% of them appearing once. The sequencing input was blood. The receptors stem from a man aged 30 to 39 with Graves' hyperthyroidism. The CDR3 runs from the conserved cysteine through the conserved F or W. A D gene is named only where the DNA matches it firmly. Clone size, where shown, is once, few, many, or a class for clones that have expanded.

clone_size: .; v_call: TRBV2; j_call: TRBJ1-6; d_call: TRBD1; cdr3_aa: CASNTRDSNNSPLHF; cdr3_nt: TGTGCCAGCAATACGAGGGACAGCAACAATTCACCCCTCCACTTT
clone_size: many; v_call: TRBV27; j_call: TRBJ1-1; d_call: .; cdr3_aa: CASSSVEDTEAFF; cdr3_nt: TGTGCCAGCAGTTCGGTGGAGGACACTGAAGCTTTCTTT
clone_size: many; v_call: TRBV10-3; j_call: TRBJ2-5; d_call: TRBD2; cdr3_aa: CATTSGIQETQYF; cdr3_nt: TGTGCCACCACTAGCGGAATACAAGAGACCCAGTACTTC
clone_size: many; v_call: TRBV11-2; j_call: TRBJ1-2; d_call: .; cdr3_aa: CASSPEQGSAYGYTF; cdr3_nt: TGTGCCAGCAGCCCCGAACAGGGCTCCGCCTATGGCTACACCTTC
clone_size: .; v_call: TRBV12-3/TRBV12-4; j_call: TRBJ1-1; d_call: TRBD1; cdr3_aa: CASSMTGTGGEAFF; cdr3_nt: TGTGCCAGCAGTATGACCGGGACAGGGGGTGAAGCTTTCTTT
clone_size: .; v_call: TRBV10-3; j_call: TRBJ2-7; d_call: TRBD2; cdr3_aa: CATRHSEPTSGKAYEQYF; cdr3_nt: TGTGCCACCCGGCACAGTGAACCCACTAGCGGGAAGGCCTACGAGCAGTACTTC
clone_size: .; v_call: TRBV5-5; j_call: TRBJ2-2; d_call: TRBD2; cdr3_aa: CASSLELAGVYTGELFF; cdr3_nt: TGTGCCAGCAGCTTGGAACTAGCGGGAGTCTACACCGGGGAGCTGTTTTTT
clone_size: few; v_call: TRBV18; j_call: TRBJ1-3; d_call: .; cdr3_aa: CASSPSQAGNTIYF; cdr3_nt: TGTGCCAGCTCACCATCACAGGCTGGAAACACCATATATTTT
clone_size: few; v_call: TRBV18; j_call: TRBJ2-1; d_call: .; cdr3_aa: CASSPRTRTHSYNEQFF; cdr3_nt: TGTGCCAGCTCACCACGGACCCGTACCCACTCCTACAATGAGCAGTTCTTC
clone_size: many; v_call: TRBV28; j_call: TRBJ1-4; d_call: TRBD1; cdr3_aa: CASSPQGTNEKLFF; cdr3_nt: TGTGCCAGCAGTCCACAGGGGACTAATGAAAAACTGTTTTTT
clone_size: .; v_call: TRBV12-3/TRBV12-4; j_call: TRBJ2-1; d_call: TRBD2; cdr3_aa: CASSHRGTDPGTSGRSNEQFF; cdr3_nt: TGTGCCAGCAGTCACAGGGGAACTGATCCCGGGACTAGCGGGAGGAGCAATGAGCAGTTCTTC
clone_size: many; v_call: TRBV7-8; j_call: TRBJ2-2; d_call: TRBD2; cdr3_aa: CASSLLAGTTGELFF; cdr3_nt: TGTGCCAGCAGTCTTCTAGCGGGGACCACCGGGGAGCTGTTTTTT
clone_size: many; v_call: TRBV11-2; j_call: TRBJ2-7; d_call: .; cdr3_aa: CASSLDPRSGMEQYF; cdr3_nt: TGTGCCAGCAGCTTAGACCCCCGCTCGGGTATGGAGCAGTACTTC
clone_size: few; v_call: TRBV20-1; j_call: TRBJ1-2; d_call: .; cdr3_aa: CSAKGIGDGYTF; cdr3_nt: TGCAGTGCCAAAGGTATAGGGGATGGCTACACCTTC
clone_size: few; v_call: TRBV4-1; j_call: TRBJ2-7; d_call: TRBD2; cdr3_aa: CASSQVDREGPEQYF; cdr3_nt: TGCGCCAGCAGCCAAGTTGATAGGGAGGGGCCCGAGCAGTACTTC
clone_size: many; v_call: TRBV12-5; j_call: TRBJ2-7; d_call: .; cdr3_aa: CASGSRGSEQYF; cdr3_nt: TGTGCTAGTGGGTCGAGGGGATCCGAGCAGTACTTC
clone_size: .; v_call: TRBV29-1; j_call: TRBJ1-1; d_call: .; cdr3_aa: CSLNGAVNTEAFF; cdr3_nt: TGCAGCTTGAACGGGGCAGTGAACACTGAAGCTTTCTTT
clone_size: many; v_call: TRBV11-2; j_call: TRBJ2-1; d_call: .; cdr3_aa: CASSLGRGPSYEQFF; cdr3_nt: TGTGCCAGCAGCTTAGGACGGGGGCCTTCCTATGAGCAGTTCTTC
clone_size: many; v_call: TRBV12-3/TRBV12-4; j_call: TRBJ2-3; d_call: .; cdr3_aa: CASSLGEREDTQYF; cdr3_nt: TGTGCCAGCAGTTTGGGGGAGAGGGAGGATACGCAGTATTTT
clone_size: .; v_call: TRBV7-9; j_call: TRBJ2-2; d_call: .; cdr3_aa: CASVGGPLNTGELFF; cdr3_nt: TGTGCCAGCGTTGGGGGCCCCCTTAACACCGGGGAGCTGTTTTTT
clone_size: .; v_call: TRBV5-6; j_call: TRBJ2-1; d_call: TRBD1; cdr3_aa: CASSTLNRGNNEQFF; cdr3_nt: TGTGCCAGCAGCACCCTCAACAGGGGTAACAATGAGCAGTTCTTC
clone_size: few; v_call: TRBV18; j_call: TRBJ2-6; d_call: TRBD1; cdr3_aa: CASSPGTGWTNVLTF; cdr3_nt: TGTGCCAGCTCACCCGGGACAGGGTGGACCAACGTCCTGACTTTC
clone_size: many; v_call: TRBV6-2/TRBV6-3; j_call: TRBJ2-3; d_call: .; cdr3_aa: CASTWDFADTQYF; cdr3_nt: TGTGCCAGCACTTGGGACTTTGCGGATACGCAGTATTTT
clone_size: many; v_call: TRBV6-1; j_call: TRBJ1-1; d_call: .; cdr3_aa: CASRLWDHRDTEAFF; cdr3_nt: TGTGCCAGCAGATTATGGGACCACCGGGACACTGAAGCTTTCTTT
clone_size: many; v_call: TRBV3-1; j_call: TRBJ2-1; d_call: TRBD1; cdr3_aa: CASSTARTGNNEQFF; cdr3_nt: TGTGCCAGCAGCACCGCCCGGACAGGGAACAATGAGCAGTTCTTC
clone_size: many; v_call: TRBV7-9; j_call: TRBJ2-7; d_call: .; cdr3_aa: CASSLRQGGYEQYF; cdr3_nt: TGTGCCAGCAGCTTACGGCAGGGGGGCTACGAGCAGTACTTC
clone_size: few; v_call: TRBV12-5; j_call: TRBJ2-2; d_call: TRBD2; cdr3_aa: CASGLVVQRGNTGELFF; cdr3_nt: TGTGCTAGTGGTTTGGTAGTACAGCGGGGAAACACCGGGGAGCTGTTTTTT
clone_size: .; v_call: TRBV20-1; j_call: TRBJ2-5; d_call: .; cdr3_aa: CSARESWGTQYF; cdr3_nt: TGTAGTGCTAGGGAAAGTTGGGGGACCCAGTACTTC
clone_size: few; v_call: TRBV20-1; j_call: TRBJ1-2; d_call: TRBD1; cdr3_aa: CSATKDRGPGYTF; cdr3_nt: TGCAGTGCTACCAAGGACAGGGGGCCTGGCTACACCTTC
clone_size: many; v_call: TRBV2; j_call: TRBJ2-1; d_call: .; cdr3_aa: CASSVLAGRGSNEQFF; cdr3_nt: TGTGCCAGCAGCGTATTAGCGGGCAGGGGGAGCAATGAGCAGTTCTTC
clone_size: many; v_call: TRBV11-2; j_call: TRBJ2-1; d_call: .; cdr3_aa: CASSPSAGSILDNEQFF; cdr3_nt: TGTGCCAGCAGCCCGTCTGCGGGGAGTATATTAGACAATGAGCAGTTCTTC
clone_size: many; v_call: TRBV27; j_call: TRBJ2-1; d_call: TRBD1; cdr3_aa: CASSWGTGGLTNDYNEQFF; cdr3_nt: TGTGCCAGCAGTTGGGGGACAGGGGGCTTGACCAATGACTACAATGAGCAGTTCTTC
clone_size: .; v_call: TRBV6-1; j_call: TRBJ2-1; d_call: TRBD2; cdr3_aa: CASSEAGLGNEQFF; cdr3_nt: TGTGCCAGCAGTGAAGCGGGACTAGGGAATGAGCAGTTCTTC
clone_size: many; v_call: TRBV27; j_call: TRBJ2-7; d_call: TRBD2; cdr3_aa: CATSLGRAYEQYF; cdr3_nt: TGTGCCACCTCGTTGGGGAGGGCCTACGAGCAGTACTTC
clone_size: .; v_call: TRBV20-1; j_call: TRBJ2-7; d_call: TRBD1; cdr3_aa: CSATPGTGTEQYF; cdr3_nt: TGCAGTGCTACCCCCGGGACAGGGACCGAGCAGTACTTC
clone_size: many; v_call: TRBV30; j_call: TRBJ1-5; d_call: .; cdr3_aa: CAWGQFEQPQHF; cdr3_nt: TGTGCCTGGGGACAGTTCGAACAGCCCCAGCATTTT
clone_size: few; v_call: TRBV12-3/TRBV12-4; j_call: TRBJ2-1; d_call: TRBD2; cdr3_aa: CASSRGTSLLNEQFF; cdr3_nt: TGTGCCAGCAGCAGGGGGACTAGCCTCTTAAATGAGCAGTTCTTC
clone_size: many; v_call: TRBV2; j_call: TRBJ2-7; d_call: .; cdr3_aa: CASSPDRIVTYEQYF; cdr3_nt: TGTGCCAGCAGTCCGGACCGTATAGTCACCTACGAGCAGTACTTC
clone_size: many; v_call: TRBV28; j_call: TRBJ2-3; d_call: .; cdr3_aa: CASSLGVDTQYF; cdr3_nt: TGTGCCAGCAGTTTAGGCGTAGATACGCAGTATTTT
clone_size: many; v_call: TRBV3-1; j_call: TRBJ2-1; d_call: TRBD2; cdr3_aa: CASSQGVRDYPYNEQFF; cdr3_nt: TGTGCCAGCAGCCAAGGCGTCCGGGACTATCCGTACAATGAGCAGTTCTTC
clone_size: many; v_call: TRBV24-1; j_call: TRBJ2-2; d_call: TRBD1; cdr3_aa: CATKRGPRQGDTGELFF; cdr3_nt: TGTGCCACGAAAAGAGGACCGAGACAGGGGGATACCGGGGAGCTGTTTTTT
clone_size: many; v_call: TRBV5-1; j_call: TRBJ2-7; d_call: TRBD1; cdr3_aa: CASSWGQTRGYEQYF; cdr3_nt: TGCGCCAGCAGCTGGGGACAGACTCGCGGATACGAGCAGTACTTC
clone_size: .; v_call: TRBV29-1; j_call: TRBJ2-1; d_call: TRBD2; cdr3_aa: CSVVGGNEQFF; cdr3_nt: TGCAGCGTTGTCGGGGGGAATGAGCAGTTCTTC
clone_size: .; v_call: TRBV24-1; j_call: TRBJ2-3; d_call: TRBD2; cdr3_aa: CATSALGQGLAADTQYF; cdr3_nt: TGTGCCACCAGTGCCCTAGGGCAGGGACTAGCCGCAGATACGCAGTATTTT
clone_size: .; v_call: TRBV19; j_call: TRBJ2-7; d_call: TRBD1; cdr3_aa: CASSIGTGSYEQYF; cdr3_nt: TGTGCCAGTAGTATTGGGACAGGGAGCTACGAGCAGTACTTC
clone_size: .; v_call: TRBV19; j_call: TRBJ2-1; d_call: .; cdr3_aa: CASSIGGGGGGGYNEQFF; cdr3_nt: TGTGCCAGTAGTATAGGAGGTGGGGGAGGAGGGGGCTACAATGAGCAGTTCTTC
clone_size: few; v_call: TRBV5-8; j_call: TRBJ2-7; d_call: .; cdr3_aa: CASSLYEGGLYYEQYF; cdr3_nt: TGTGCCAGCAGCTTGTACGAGGGGGGACTATACTACGAGCAGTACTTC
clone_size: .; v_call: TRBV19; j_call: TRBJ2-1; d_call: .; cdr3_aa: CASSIAPDNEQFF; cdr3_nt: TGTGCCAGTAGTATAGCGCCGGACAATGAGCAGTTCTTC
clone_size: many; v_call: TRBV6-1; j_call: TRBJ2-1; d_call: .; cdr3_aa: CASSEGAVGYNEQFF; cdr3_nt: TGTGCCAGCAGTGAAGGGGCCGTCGGTTACAATGAGCAGTTCTTC
clone_size: few; v_call: TRBV14; j_call: TRBJ2-5; d_call: TRBD1; cdr3_aa: CANSGTGDQETQYF; cdr3_nt: TGTGCCAACTCCGGGACAGGGGATCAAGAGACCCAGTACTTC
clone_size: many; v_call: TRBV20-1; j_call: TRBJ2-1; d_call: .; cdr3_aa: CSANGGRIDNEQFF; cdr3_nt: TGCAGTGCTAATGGGGGGAGAATCGACAATGAGCAGTTCTTC
clone_size: few; v_call: TRBV10-2; j_call: TRBJ2-1; d_call: .; cdr3_aa: CASSEVRTARVEQFF; cdr3_nt: TGCGCCAGCAGTGAGGTGAGGACAGCTAGGGTCGAGCAGTTCTTC
clone_size: .; v_call: TRBV7-2; j_call: TRBJ2-7; d_call: TRBD2; cdr3_aa: CASSSKAGRVVYEQYF; cdr3_nt: TGTGCCAGCAGCTCCAAAGCGGGAAGGGTTGTCTACGAGCAGTACTTC